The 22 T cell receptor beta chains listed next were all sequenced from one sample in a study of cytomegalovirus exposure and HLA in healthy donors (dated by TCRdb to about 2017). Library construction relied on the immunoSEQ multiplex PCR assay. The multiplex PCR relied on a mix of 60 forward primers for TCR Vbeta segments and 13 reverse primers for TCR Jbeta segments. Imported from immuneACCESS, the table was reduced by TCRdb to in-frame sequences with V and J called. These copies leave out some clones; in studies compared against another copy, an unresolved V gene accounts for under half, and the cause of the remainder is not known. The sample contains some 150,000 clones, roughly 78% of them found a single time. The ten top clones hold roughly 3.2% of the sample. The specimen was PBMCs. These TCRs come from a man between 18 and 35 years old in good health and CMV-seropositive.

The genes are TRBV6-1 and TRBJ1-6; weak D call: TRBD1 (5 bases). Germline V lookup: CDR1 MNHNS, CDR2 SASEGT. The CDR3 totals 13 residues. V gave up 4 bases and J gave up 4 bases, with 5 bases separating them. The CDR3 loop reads CASSGTYNSPLHF. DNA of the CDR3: TGTGCCAGCAGTGGGACATATAATTCACCCCTCCACTTT.

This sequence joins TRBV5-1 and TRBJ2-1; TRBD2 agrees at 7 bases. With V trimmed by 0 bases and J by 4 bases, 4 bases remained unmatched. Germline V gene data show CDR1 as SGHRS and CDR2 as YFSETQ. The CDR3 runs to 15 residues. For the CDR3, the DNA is TGCGCCAGCAGCTTGGAGGGAGGGCCTTACAATGAGCAGTTCTTC. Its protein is CASSLEGGPYNEQFF.

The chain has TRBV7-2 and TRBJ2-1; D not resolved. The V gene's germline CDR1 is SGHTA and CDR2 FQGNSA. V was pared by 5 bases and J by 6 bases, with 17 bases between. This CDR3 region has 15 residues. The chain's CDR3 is CASSPLASPGNEQFF. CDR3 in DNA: TGTGCCAGCAGCCCTCTGGCCAGCCCAGGCAATGAGCAGTTCTTC.

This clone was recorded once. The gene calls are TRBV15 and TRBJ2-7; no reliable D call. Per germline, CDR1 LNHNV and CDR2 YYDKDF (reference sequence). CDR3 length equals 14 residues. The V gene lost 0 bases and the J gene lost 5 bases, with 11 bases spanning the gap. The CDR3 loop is CATSRDSFGDEQYF. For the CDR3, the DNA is TGTGCCACCAGCAGAGATTCGTTCGGAGACGAGCAGTACTTC.

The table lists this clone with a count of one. CDR3 nucleotides: TGCGCCAGCAGCCAAGCAGCTAGCGGGAGCTACGAGCAGTACTTC. It codes for CASSQAASGSYEQYF. This rearrangement joins TRBV4-1 to TRBJ2-5, with TRBD2 identical over 10 bases. TRBJ2-7 matches the DNA end more closely, so the J call is doubtful. The CDR3 is 15 residues long. Per the germline V gene, CDR1 is MGHRA and CDR2 is YSYEKL.

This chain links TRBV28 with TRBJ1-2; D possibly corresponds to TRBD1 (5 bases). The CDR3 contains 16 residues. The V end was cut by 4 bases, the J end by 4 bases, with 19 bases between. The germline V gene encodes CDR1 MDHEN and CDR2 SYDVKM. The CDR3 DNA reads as TGTGCCAGCAGTTCAATAGGGACTACTCCTCCCTATGGCTACACCTTC. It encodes CASSSIGTTPPYGYTF.

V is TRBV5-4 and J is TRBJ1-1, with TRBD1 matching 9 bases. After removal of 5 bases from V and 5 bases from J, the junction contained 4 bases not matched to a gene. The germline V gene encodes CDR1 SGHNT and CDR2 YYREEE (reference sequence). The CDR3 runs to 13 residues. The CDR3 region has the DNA TGTGCCAGCAGGGGACAGGGTGGGACTGAAGCTTTCTTT. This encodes CASRGQGGTEAFF. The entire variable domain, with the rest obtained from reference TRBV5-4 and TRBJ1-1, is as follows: ETGVTQSPTHLIKTRGQQVTLRCSSQSGHNTVSWYQQALGQGPQFIFQYYREEENGRGNFPPRFSGLQFPNYSSELNVNALELDDSALYLCASRGQGGTEAFFGQGTRLTVV.

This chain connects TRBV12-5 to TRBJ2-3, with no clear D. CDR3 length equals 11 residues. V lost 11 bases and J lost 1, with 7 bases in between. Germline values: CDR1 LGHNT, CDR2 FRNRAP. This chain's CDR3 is CALLRTDTQYF. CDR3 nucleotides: TGTGCTTTGCTACGCACAGATACGCAGTATTTT.

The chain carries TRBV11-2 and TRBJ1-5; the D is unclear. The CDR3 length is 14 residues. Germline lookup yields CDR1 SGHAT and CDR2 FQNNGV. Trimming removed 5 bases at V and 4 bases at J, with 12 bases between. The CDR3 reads CASSPFQVNQPQHF. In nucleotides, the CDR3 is TGTGCCAGCAGCCCCTTTCAGGTGAATCAGCCCCAGCATTTT.

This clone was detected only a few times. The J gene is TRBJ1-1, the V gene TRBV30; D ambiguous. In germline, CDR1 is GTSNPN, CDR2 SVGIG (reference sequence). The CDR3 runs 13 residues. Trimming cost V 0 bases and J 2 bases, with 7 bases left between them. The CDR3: CAWSVDINTEAFF. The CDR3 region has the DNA TGTGCCTGGAGTGTTGACATAAACACTGAAGCTTTCTTT.

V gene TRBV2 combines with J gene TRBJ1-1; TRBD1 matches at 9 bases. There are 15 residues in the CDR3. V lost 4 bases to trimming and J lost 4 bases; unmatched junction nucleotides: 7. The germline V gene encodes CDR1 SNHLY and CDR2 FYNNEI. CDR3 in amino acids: CASSGAGTGSTEAFF. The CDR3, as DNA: TGTGCCAGCAGTGGGGCCGGGACAGGGAGCACTGAAGCTTTCTTT.

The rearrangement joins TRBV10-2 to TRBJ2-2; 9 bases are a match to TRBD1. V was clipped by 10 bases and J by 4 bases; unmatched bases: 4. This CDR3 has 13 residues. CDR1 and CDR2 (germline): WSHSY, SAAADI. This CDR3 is CATRTGATGELFF. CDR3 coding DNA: TGCGCCACCCGGACAGGGGCCACCGGGGAGCTGTTTTTT.

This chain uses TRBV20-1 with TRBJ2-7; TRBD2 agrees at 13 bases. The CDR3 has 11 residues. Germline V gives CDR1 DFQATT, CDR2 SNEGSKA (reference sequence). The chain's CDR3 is CSGLAGDEQYF. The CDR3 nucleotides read TGCAGCGGACTAGCGGGAGACGAGCAGTACTTC.

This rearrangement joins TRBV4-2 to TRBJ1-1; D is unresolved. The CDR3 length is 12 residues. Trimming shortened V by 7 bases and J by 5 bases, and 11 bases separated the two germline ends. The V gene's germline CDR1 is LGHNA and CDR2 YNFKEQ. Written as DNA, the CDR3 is TGTGCCAGCAACAGCCGAGGGACTGAAGCTTTCTTT. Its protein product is CASNSRGTEAFF.

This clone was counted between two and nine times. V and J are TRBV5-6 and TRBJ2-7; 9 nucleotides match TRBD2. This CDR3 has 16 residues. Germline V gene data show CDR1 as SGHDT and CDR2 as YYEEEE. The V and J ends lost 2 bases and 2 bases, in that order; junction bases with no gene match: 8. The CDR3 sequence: CASSFLTSGGAYEQYF. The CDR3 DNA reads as TGTGCCAGCAGCTTTTTGACTAGCGGAGGGGCCTACGAGCAGTACTTC.

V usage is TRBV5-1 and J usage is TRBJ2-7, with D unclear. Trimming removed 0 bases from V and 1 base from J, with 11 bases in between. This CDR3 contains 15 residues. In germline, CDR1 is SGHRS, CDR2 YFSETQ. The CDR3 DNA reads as TGCGCCAGCAGCTTGGTGTCAGGTGGTTCCTACGAGCAGTACTTC. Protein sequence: CASSLVSGGSYEQYF. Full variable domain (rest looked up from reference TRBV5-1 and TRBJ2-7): KAGVTQTPRYLIKTRGQQVTLSCSPISGHRSVSWYQQTPGQGLQFLFEYFSETQRNKGNFPGRFSGRQFSNSRSEMNVSTLELGDSALYLCASSLVSGGSYEQYFGPGTRLTVT.

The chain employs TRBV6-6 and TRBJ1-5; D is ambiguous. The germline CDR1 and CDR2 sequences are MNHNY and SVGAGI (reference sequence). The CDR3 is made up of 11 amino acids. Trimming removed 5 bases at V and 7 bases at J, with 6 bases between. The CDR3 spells CASSQKQPQHF. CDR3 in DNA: TGTGCCAGCAGTCAGAAACAGCCCCAGCATTTT.

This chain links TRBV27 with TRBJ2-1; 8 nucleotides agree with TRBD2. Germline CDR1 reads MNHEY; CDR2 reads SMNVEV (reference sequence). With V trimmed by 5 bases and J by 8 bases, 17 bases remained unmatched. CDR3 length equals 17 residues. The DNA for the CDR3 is TGTGCCAGCAGTCTAACCCCCCTGACTAGCGTCTTCTATGAGCAGTTCTTC. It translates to CASSLTPLTSVFYEQFF.

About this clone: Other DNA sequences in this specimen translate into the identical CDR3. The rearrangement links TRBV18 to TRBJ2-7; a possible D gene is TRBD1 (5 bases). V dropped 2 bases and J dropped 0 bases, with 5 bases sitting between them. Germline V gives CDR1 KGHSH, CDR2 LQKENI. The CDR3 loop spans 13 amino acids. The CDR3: CASSPDSSYEQYF. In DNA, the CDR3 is TGTGCCAGCTCACCAGACAGCTCCTACGAGCAGTACTTC.

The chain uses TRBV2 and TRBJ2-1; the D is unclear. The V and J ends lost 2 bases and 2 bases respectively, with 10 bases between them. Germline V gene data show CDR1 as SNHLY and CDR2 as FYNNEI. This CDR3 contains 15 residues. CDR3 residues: CASSERRLAYNEQFF. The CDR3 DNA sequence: TGTGCCAGCAGTGAACGTCGGCTAGCCTACAATGAGCAGTTCTTC.

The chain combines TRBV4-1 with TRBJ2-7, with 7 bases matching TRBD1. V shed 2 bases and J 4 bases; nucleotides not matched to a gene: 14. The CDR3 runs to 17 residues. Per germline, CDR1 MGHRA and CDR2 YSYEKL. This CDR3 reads CASSQYSPQEGAYEQYF. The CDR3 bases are TGCGCCAGCAGCCAATATTCCCCCCAAGAGGGGGCTTACGAGCAGTACTTC.

This CDR3 reads CASSHPGGDSYEQYF. CDR3 in DNA: TGCGCCAGCAGCCACCCGGGGGGGGACTCCTACGAGCAGTACTTC. The V and J genes are TRBV4-1 and TRBJ2-7, with 8 nucleotides matching TRBD2. The length of the CDR3 is 15 residues. J was trimmed by 0 bases and V by 3 bases; bases with no gene match: 4. Germline CDR1 reads MGHRA; CDR2 reads YSYEKL.